These 32 T cell receptor beta chains originate from one sample sequenced in a study of blood T cell repertoires in COVID-19. Using immunoSEQ multiplex PCR, the repertoire was profiled, and TCRdb retains in-frame clones only, with some absent. This sample has 300,000 to 350,000 clones, with 85% to 90% found just once. The material sequenced was PBMCs or T cells enriched from blood (not recorded which). These receptors came from a woman in her twenties or thirties who had been exposed to COVID-19.

The chain uses TRBV2 and TRBJ2-7; perhaps TRBD2 as D (6 bases). Germline V gene lookup returns CDR1 SNHLY and CDR2 FYNNEI. The CDR3 covers 15 residues. Trimming cost V 3 bases and J 2 bases, with 14 bases left between them. The CDR3 coding sequence is TGTGCCAGCAGTGAGATGGGGGGATTCCCCTACGAGCAGTACTTC. Its protein product is CASSEMGGFPYEQYF.

The chain couples TRBV7-9 to TRBJ2-2; the D gene is possibly TRBD2 (5 bases). The CDR3 sequence is 14 residues long. CDR1 is SEHNR and CDR2 is FQNEAQ in the germline V gene (reference sequence). In nucleotides, the CDR3 is TGTGCTCTCAGAGGGCCCCGCGGCACCGGGGAGCTGTTTTTT. Translated, it gives CALRGPRGTGELFF.

This rearrangement joins TRBV19 to TRBJ2-2, with 11 bases lining up with TRBD2. Per the germline V gene, CDR1 is LNHDA and CDR2 is SQIVND (reference sequence). This CDR3 is 19 amino acids long. The J segment lost 4 bases and the V segment lost 3 bases, leaving 13 bases of the junction unmatched. CDR3 in amino acids: CASSMSLTSGIDGTGELFF. The DNA for the CDR3 is TGTGCCAGTAGTATGTCCCTGACTAGCGGGATAGACGGCACCGGGGAGCTGTTTTTT.

The J gene is TRBJ1-3, the V gene TRBV18; no firm D call. The CDR3 consists of 14 residues. V gave up 3 bases and J gave up 3 bases, with 9 bases separating them. The germline V gene encodes CDR1 KGHSH and CDR2 LQKENI. CDR3 protein: CASSPGLGGNTIYF. As DNA, the CDR3 is TGTGCCAGCTCACCTGGCCTAGGTGGAAACACCATATATTTT.

This clone appeared a single time. The gene calls are TRBV30 and TRBJ2-1; 11 bases line up with TRBD1. J gave up 10 bases and V 3 bases, and 5 bases lay outside the gene matches. Germline V gene lookup returns CDR1 GTSNPN and CDR2 SVGIG (reference sequence). CDR3 size: 13 residues. The CDR3 region is CAWRDRGRWEQFF. The CDR3 nucleotides read TGTGCCTGGAGGGACAGGGGGCGCTGGGAGCAGTTCTTC.

J is TRBJ2-2 and V is TRBV6-5, with 7 nucleotides matching TRBD2. The CDR3 has 14 residues. V was pared by 10 bases and J by 6 bases, with 11 bases of the junction left unmatched. The germline CDR1 and CDR2 sequences are MNHEY and SVGAGI. DNA of the CDR3: TGTGCCATTAAGCGGGAAAGTAGTCCCGGGGAGCTGTTTTTT. Its protein is CAIKRESSPGELFF.

The gene calls are TRBV29-1 and TRBJ2-2, with D possibly TRBD1 on 6 matching bases. The germline gives CDR1 SQVTM, CDR2 ANQGSEA. This CDR3 contains 14 residues. Trimming removed 3 bases from V and 5 bases from J, with 13 bases in between. CDR3 nucleotides: TGCAGCGTTGATAGGGACACGGGGACCGGGGAGCTGTTTTTT. Translating it yields CSVDRDTGTGELFF.

The chain recombines TRBV3-1 (or the pseudogene TRBV3-2) with TRBJ2-3; 9 bases agree with TRBD2. This CDR3 has 17 residues. CDR1 and CDR2 (germline): LGHDT, YNNKEL (reference sequence). Unmatched junction bases numbered 10, after V lost 4 bases and J lost 2 bases. DNA of the CDR3: TGTGCCAGCAGCCCTTACGCCAGCGGGAGGTTCACAGATACGCAGTATTTT. Translation: CASSPYASGRFTDTQYF.

The chain joins TRBV27 to TRBJ2-1, with a weak D call TRBD1 (5 bases). The germline V and J ends were trimmed by 8 bases and 8 bases, with 19 bases remaining between them. CDR1 is MNHEY and CDR2 is SMNVEV in the germline V gene (reference sequence). CDR3 length equals 14 residues. The CDR3 loop reads CASAPGYGLDEQFF. For the CDR3, the DNA is TGTGCCAGCGCTCCAGGGTACGGGCTCGATGAGCAGTTCTTC.

This chain uses TRBV19 with TRBJ2-1; 12 nucleotides agree with TRBD2. The CDR3 is 14 residues long. Losses at the gene ends were 11 bases for V and 4 bases for J; bases not matched to a gene: 6. CDR1 and CDR2 from the germline V gene are LNHDA and SQIVND (reference sequence). CDR3 DNA sequence: TGTGCCGTAACCGGGACTAGCGGGTACAATGAGCAGTTCTTC. Encoded protein: CAVTGTSGYNEQFF.

The genes are TRBV28 and TRBJ1-1, with D possibly matching TRBD1 (5 bases). From germline, CDR1 is MDHEN and CDR2 SYDVKM. Trimming left V 2 bases short and J 2 bases short, with 15 bases between. This CDR3 comprises 16 residues. This CDR3 reads CASSLMTVWANTEAFF. The CDR3 DNA follows: TGTGCCAGCAGTTTAATGACAGTGTGGGCCAACACTGAAGCTTTCTTT.

This clone was recorded only once. V usage is TRBV28 and J usage is TRBJ1-5; D not resolved. CDR1 is MDHEN and CDR2 is SYDVKM in the germline V gene. V was pared by 5 bases and J by 7 bases, with 15 bases between. The CDR3 spans 14 residues. CDR3 loop: CASSPDSGFQPQHF. In nucleotides, the CDR3 is TGTGCCAGCAGTCCCGATTCGGGGTTCCAGCCCCAGCATTTT.

The gene calls are TRBV19 and TRBJ1-1, with 7 nucleotides matching TRBD1. The CDR3 length is 14 residues. Germline V CDR1 and CDR2: LNHDA, SQIVND (reference sequence). J gave up 4 bases and V 5 bases, and 7 bases lay outside the gene matches. The CDR3 nucleotides read TGTGCCAGTAGTCCACAGGGGTTCGGCACTGAAGCTTTCTTT. The encoded protein is CASSPQGFGTEAFF.

The rearrangement joins TRBV24-1 to TRBJ2-2; possible D gene TRBD1, 5 bases. Per the germline V gene, CDR1 is KGHDR and CDR2 is SFDVKD. The CDR3 loop spans 16 amino acids. The V gene lost 0 bases and the J gene lost 6 bases, with 13 bases spanning the gap. The CDR3 sequence is CATSDLRGRAAGELFF. The DNA for the CDR3 is TGTGCCACCAGTGATTTGAGAGGCAGGGCGGCCGGGGAGCTGTTTTTT.

This chain joins TRBV6-1 and TRBJ2-7; D gene ambiguous. Trimming shortened V by 1 base and J by 4 bases, and 8 bases separated the two germline ends. This CDR3 has 13 residues. Germline assignment: CDR1 MNHNS and CDR2 SASEGT. The CDR3 DNA is TGTGCCAGCAGTGAAGGGGCAGAATACGAGCAGTACTTC. The encoded protein is CASSEGAEYEQYF.

Turning to this clone: Relative to the germline gene, one junction end is altered; a read error may explain this. This chain connects TRBV12-5 to TRBJ1-1; tentatively, D is TRBD1 (6 bases). Germline V CDR1 and CDR2: LGHNT, FRNRAP. This CDR3 contains 12 residues. The CDR3 reads CASGLAEGERDF. The CDR3 region has the DNA TGTGCTAGTGGTTTGGCGGAGGGGGAGCGGGACTTT.

The rearrangement uses TRBV3-1 (or the pseudogene TRBV3-2) and TRBJ1-6, with D uncertain. The CDR3 contains 14 residues. Between the trimmed V and J ends, which lost 1 base and 10 bases, there was a span of 11 bases. Germline V lookup: CDR1 LGHDT, CDR2 YNNKEL (reference sequence). CDR3 sequence (DNA): TGTGCCAGCAGCCAAGGGGCCGTGGTCTCACCCCTCCACTTT. Translation gives CASSQGAVVSPLHF.

V and J are TRBV28 and TRBJ2-7; 10 bases align to TRBD2. Germline V gives CDR1 MDHEN, CDR2 SYDVKM. There are 14 residues in the CDR3. The V segment lost 6 bases and the J segment 4 bases; nucleotides outside the gene matches: 6. Here the CDR3 DNA reads TGTGCCAGCAGCCTGACGACTAGCGGGTACGAGCAGTACTTC. Translation: CASSLTTSGYEQYF.

This chain connects TRBV19 to TRBJ2-3; 8 bases are shared with TRBD2. After removal of 5 bases from V and 5 bases from J, the junction contained 6 bases not matched to a gene. The germline V gene encodes CDR1 LNHDA and CDR2 SQIVND (reference sequence). This CDR3 spans 14 amino acids. DNA of the CDR3: TGTGCCAGTAGTTCTCGGGAGGGTATAGATACGCAGTATTTT. Translating it yields CASSSREGIDTQYF.

This chain links TRBV3-1 (or the pseudogene TRBV3-2) with TRBJ1-1; D is undetermined. The CDR3 spans 12 residues. CDR1 LGHDT and CDR2 YNNKEL come from the germline V gene (reference sequence). V was clipped by 1 base and J by 10 bases, with 10 bases between them. The CDR3, as DNA: TGTGCCAGCAGCCAAGTCGACTTTGTAGCTTTCTTT. Its protein is CASSQVDFVAFF.

The CDR3 region has the DNA TGTGCCAGCAGCCCCGGGACAGGGGTCTATGGCTACACCTTC. Its translation: CASSPGTGVYGYTF. The chain links TRBV7-6 to TRBJ1-2, with 10 bases identical to TRBD1. Germline CDR1 SGHVS, CDR2 FNYEAQ. The CDR3 consists of 14 residues. Trimming took 5 bases from V and 4 from J; bases not matched to a gene: 4.

The chain joins TRBV7-3 to TRBJ1-3; TRBD1 agrees at 10 bases. CDR1 is SGHTA, CDR2 FQGTGA, per germline. V lost 2 bases to trimming and J lost 4 bases; unmatched junction nucleotides: 5. The CDR3 has 16 amino acids. The CDR3 spells CASSLQGQGSGNTIYF. The CDR3 coding sequence is TGTGCCAGCAGCTTACAGGGACAGGGGTCCGGAAACACCATATATTTT.

This chain links TRBV10-3 with TRBJ2-3; D perhaps matches TRBD2 (5 bases). Germline values: CDR1 ENHRY, CDR2 SYGVKD. V was trimmed by 10 bases and J by 0 bases, leaving 17 bases between them. The CDR3 is 15 amino acids. CDR3 DNA: TGTGCCACGGGTCAATCAGGAGGAAGCACAGATACGCAGTATTTT. Its translation is CATGQSGGSTDTQYF.

The chain combines TRBV9 with TRBJ2-1; TRBD2 matches 9 bases. Germline assignment: CDR1 SGDLS and CDR2 YYNGEE. The trim removed 3 bases at V and 6 bases at J, leaving 10 bases unmatched. This CDR3 has 16 amino acids. CDR3: CASSGPVSGSINEQFF. In nucleotides, the CDR3 is TGTGCCAGCAGCGGACCGGTTAGCGGGAGTATCAATGAGCAGTTCTTC.

The rearrangement uses TRBV3-1 (or the pseudogene TRBV3-2) and TRBJ2-3; 7 bases map to TRBD1. After removal of 0 bases from V and 4 bases from J, the junction contained 7 bases not matched to a gene. Germline V gene sequence: CDR1 LGHDT, CDR2 YNNKEL (reference sequence). This CDR3 is built from 16 residues. The CDR3 coding sequence is TGTGCCAGCAGCCAAGATCAACAGGGGAATCCAGATACGCAGTATTTT. This sequence encodes CASSQDQQGNPDTQYF.

The chain joins TRBV10-3 to TRBJ1-2; 7 nucleotides agree with TRBD1. In germline, CDR1 is ENHRY, CDR2 SYGVKD. CDR3 length equals 13 residues. Trimming took 6 bases from V and 4 from J; bases not matched to a gene: 5. CDR3 sequence: CAISPGGIYGYTF. CDR3 DNA sequence: TGTGCCATCAGCCCAGGGGGGATCTATGGCTACACCTTC.

The V gene is TRBV24-1, the J gene TRBJ1-1; 7 bases are shared with TRBD1. Germline V gene lookup returns CDR1 KGHDR and CDR2 SFDVKD. The J segment lost 8 bases and the V segment lost 9 bases, leaving 17 bases of the junction unmatched. This CDR3 spans 15 amino acids. Here the CDR3 reads CATSWNRGKMGEAFF. In DNA form, the CDR3 reads TGTGCCACCTCGTGGAACAGGGGAAAAATGGGAGAAGCTTTCTTT.

The J gene is TRBJ1-6, the V gene TRBV16; possibly TRBD1 for D (6 bases). Trimming removed 0 bases from V and 5 bases from J, with 17 bases in between. Germline V gives CDR1 KGHSY, CDR2 FQNENV. CDR3 length: 18 amino acids. The CDR3 DNA is TGTGCCAGCAGCCAATCGAATCGGCAGGGGAAGAATAATTCACCCCTCCACTTT. Its translation: CASSQSNRQGKNNSPLHF.

The V gene is TRBV5-1, the J gene TRBJ1-1, with 10 bases lining up with TRBD1. The V gene end was trimmed by 2 bases and the J gene end by 4 bases; junction bases not matched to a gene: 11. The germline V gene encodes CDR1 SGHRS and CDR2 YFSETQ. The CDR3 loop spans 17 amino acids. CDR3 DNA: TGCGCCAGCAGCTTTATTACCGGGACAGGGGATTTCACTGAAGCTTTCTTT. As protein: CASSFITGTGDFTEAFF.

This chain's CDR3 is CASSPRQGSTGELFF. CDR3 sequence (DNA): TGTGCCAGCAGCCCCCGACAGGGATCCACCGGGGAGCTGTTTTTT. The chain joins TRBV11-2 to TRBJ2-2; TRBD1 agrees at 7 bases. The CDR3 extends over 15 amino acids. Germline CDR1 is SGHAT and CDR2 is FQNNGV. V trimming: 5 bases; J trimming: 4 bases; junction bases outside the gene matches: 7.

CDR3 amino acids: CACGAGVAGGQEQFF. CDR3 sequence (DNA): TGCGCCTGCGGGGCAGGAGTGGCAGGGGGTCAAGAGCAGTTCTTC. The chain links TRBV5-1 to TRBJ2-1; D may be TRBD1 (7 bases). Germline assignment: CDR1 SGHRS and CDR2 YFSETQ. The CDR3 totals 15 residues. V gave up 10 bases and J gave up 10 bases, with 27 bases separating them. Full variable domain (missing parts from reference TRBV5-1 and TRBJ2-1): KAGVTQTPRYLIKTRGQQVTLSCSPISGHRSVSWYQQTPGQGLQFLFEYFSETQRNKGNFPGRFSGRQFSNSRSEMNVSTLELGDSALYLCACGAGVAGGQEQFFGPGTRLTVL.

The J gene is TRBJ2-7, the V gene TRBV5-6; TRBD2 agrees at 9 bases. V lost 4 bases to trimming and J lost 2 bases; unmatched junction nucleotides: 13. Germline V gene lookup returns CDR1 SGHDT and CDR2 YYEEEE. CDR3 size: 17 residues. As DNA, the CDR3 is TGTGCCAGCAGCCAGCCCTTTATAGCGGGAGAACCCTACGAGCAGTACTTC. Translating it yields CASSQPFIAGEPYEQYF.